This TCR beta chain was captured by sequencing in a study of blood T cell repertoires in COVID-19. Overall study context: Donors in the United States, Italy and Spain gave samples during acute or convalescent COVID-19. Sample material is recorded as cDNA or gDNA derived from T cells, B-cell-depleted T cells, or PBMCs.

V was trimmed by 1 base and J by 16 bases, leaving 14 bases between them. The CDR3 extends over 12 amino acids. Germline CDR1 and CDR2: LGHDT and YNNKEL (reference sequence). This clone appeared a single time. In the authors' workflow: Amplification of reference gene primers was used by the study to estimate nucleated cell counts. This table comes from immunoSEQ multiplex PCR, and its TCRdb copy is limited to in-frame clones, with some not included. D and trimming come from the DNA, and the V and J calls and clone size come from that table. The table lists about 100,000 clones, around nine tenths of them singletons.

This receptor was identified in a man aged 50 to 59 with active or convalescent COVID-19. This chain uses TRBV3-1 (or the pseudogene TRBV3-2) with TRBJ2-4, with D possibly being TRBD1 (6 bases). The sequencing sample was made of peripheral blood. The chain's CDR3 is CASSQGQARPYF. CDR3 in DNA: TGTGCCAGCAGCCAAGGACAGGCCCGGCCTTACTTC.